The present T cell receptor (beta chain) was sequenced within a study of technical replicates of blood from a handful of donors. Clones were sequenced by immunoSEQ multiplex PCR, and TCRdb holds only the in-frame ones, with some missing. The repertoire holds about 99,000 clones, with around 95% as singletons. With V trimmed by 5 bases and J by 5 bases, 4 bases remained unmatched. The CDR3 contains 15 residues. The V gene's germline CDR1 is SEHNR and CDR2 FQNEAQ (reference sequence). The chain recombines TRBV7-9 with TRBJ1-5; 12 positions agree with TRBD1. This clonotype was obtained from a human donor in good health. The sequencing sample was made of T cells isolated from PBMCs. The CDR3, as DNA: TGTGCCAGCAGCCCTGGGACAGGGGGCCATCAGCCCCAGCATTTT. As protein: CASSPGTGGHQPQHF.